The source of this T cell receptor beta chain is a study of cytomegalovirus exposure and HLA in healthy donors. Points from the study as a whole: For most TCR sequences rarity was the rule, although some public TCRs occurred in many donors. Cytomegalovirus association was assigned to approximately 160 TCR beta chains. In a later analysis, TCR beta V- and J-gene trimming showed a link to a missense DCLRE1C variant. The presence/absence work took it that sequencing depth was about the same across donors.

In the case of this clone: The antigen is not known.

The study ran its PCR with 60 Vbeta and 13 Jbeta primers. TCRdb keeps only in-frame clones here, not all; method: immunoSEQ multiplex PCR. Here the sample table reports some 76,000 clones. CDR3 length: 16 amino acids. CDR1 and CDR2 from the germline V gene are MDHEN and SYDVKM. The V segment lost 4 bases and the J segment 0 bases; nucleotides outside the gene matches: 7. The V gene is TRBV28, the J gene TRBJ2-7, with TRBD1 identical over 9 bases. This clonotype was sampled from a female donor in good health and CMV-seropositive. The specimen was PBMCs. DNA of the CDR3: TGTGCCAGCAGTTCCGCGCGACAGGGGGGCTCCTACGAGCAGTACTTC. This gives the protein CASSSARQGGSYEQYF.